The 18 T cell receptor beta chains given below trace back to one sample, sequenced in a study of T cell repertoires in cytomegalovirus infection. TCRdb re-derived calls from the reads in MiXCR, one entry per CDR3 protein. The table includes under 150,000 distinct CDR3 sequences, almost 9% detected once. The material sequenced was PBMCs. The origin of the receptors is a human donor in good health (CMV status not recorded). Some clones in this sample may be carry-over from other donors' samples.

This clonotype showed up many times. The V call is TRBV2, the J call TRBJ2-1; D perhaps matches TRBD2 (7 bases). V dropped 3 bases and J dropped 6 bases, with 12 bases sitting between them. The CDR3 is 14 residues long. Germline loops: CDR1 SNHLY, CDR2 FYNNEI. CDR3 in DNA: TGTGCCAGCAGTGAGGCGGGGGCCCTCAATGAGCAGTTCTTC. Translated: CASSEAGALNEQFF. The complete variable domain, with remaining parts taken from reference TRBV2 and TRBJ2-1, reads EPEVTQTPSHQVTQMGQEVILRCVPISNHLYFYWYRQILGQKVEFLVSFYNNEISEKSEIFDDQFSVERPDGSNFTLKIRSTKLEDSAMYFCASSEAGALNEQFFGPGTRLTVL.

This clonotype was seen repeatedly, ten times or more. V is TRBV2 and J is TRBJ1-1; TRBD1 is a possible D gene (6 bases). Germline CDR1 and CDR2: SNHLY and FYNNEI. V was shortened by 8 bases and J by 7 bases, with 11 bases between the two germline ends. This CDR3 comprises 11 residues. Written as DNA, the CDR3 is TGTGCCAGCCAGCTCAGGGGTGAAGCTTTCTTT. Protein: CASQLRGEAFF.

For this clonotype: Relative to the germline gene, one junction end is altered; a read error may explain this. The chain joins TRBV19 to TRBJ2-7; 10 bases agree with TRBD1. The CDR3 has 12 residues. Germline V gives CDR1 LNHDA, CDR2 SQIVND (reference sequence). CDR3 coding DNA: TGTGCCAGTACTCGGACCCGGGACAGGGGACGATTC. It encodes CASTRTRDRGRF.

This clonotype was seen repeatedly, ten times or more. This chain joins TRBV5-1 and TRBJ1-1, with a tentative D call TRBD1 (5 bases). CDR1 and CDR2 from the germline V gene are SGHRS and YFSETQ. The CDR3 consists of 13 residues. V lost 9 bases, J lost 4 bases, and 16 bases lay in between. In DNA, the CDR3 is TGCGCCACCGCCCAGCGGAGGGGCACTGAAGCTTTCTTT. Translated: CATAQRRGTEAFF.

This clonotype was counted a few times. As DNA, the CDR3 is TGTGCCAGCAGCTTCGGAGGGCCCCTCTCCTACAATGAGCAGTTCTTC. This translates into CASSFGGPLSYNEQFF. The V gene is TRBV5-4, the J gene TRBJ2-1; D might be TRBD2 (6 bases). The germline V gene encodes CDR1 SGHNT and CDR2 YYREEE (reference sequence). The V gene lost 2 bases and the J gene lost 0 bases, with 12 bases spanning the gap. This CDR3 is built from 16 residues.

The table lists this clonotype with many counts. The chain carries TRBV7-2 and TRBJ2-1, with D unclear. CDR3 length equals 15 residues. CDR1 is SGHTA, CDR2 FQGNSA, per germline. V shed 5 bases and J shed 12 bases, with 23 bases lying between them. The chain's CDR3 is CASSPNWAPALGQFF. Here the CDR3 DNA reads TGTGCCAGCAGCCCCAATTGGGCCCCTGCCTTAGGGCAGTTCTTC.

This chain connects TRBV9 to TRBJ2-2; D is perhaps TRBD1 (6 bases). The CDR3 covers 16 residues. Trimming cost V 0 bases and J 7 bases, with 16 bases left between them. Per the germline V gene, CDR1 is SGDLS and CDR2 is YYNGEE. Here the CDR3 reads CASSVGGTRSIGELFF. The CDR3 region has the DNA TGTGCCAGCAGCGTAGGTGGGACAAGGTCTATCGGGGAGCTGTTTTTT.

Many counts were recorded for this clonotype. The chain carries TRBV5-1 and TRBJ2-7; possibly TRBD2 for D (6 bases). The CDR3 covers 15 residues. The V end was cut by 3 bases, the J end by 2 bases, with 15 bases between. The germline V gene encodes CDR1 SGHRS and CDR2 YFSETQ. CDR3 sequence reads: CASSWRGEGTYEQYF. The CDR3 coding sequence is TGCGCCAGCAGCTGGAGGGGTGAGGGTACCTACGAGCAGTACTTC.

There are many counts of this clonotype. The chain joins TRBV19 to TRBJ1-1; D is perhaps TRBD1 (5 bases). Trimming stripped 7 bases from V and 3 bases from J, with 18 bases between. The CDR3 consists of 15 residues. Looked up from germline, CDR1 is LNHDA and CDR2 is SQIVND (reference sequence). The chain's CDR3 is CASTPLGAGDTEAFF. The CDR3 nucleotides are TGTGCCAGTACCCCCCTAGGGGCGGGAGACACTGAAGCTTTCTTT.

The table lists this clonotype with a few counts. The chain couples TRBV20-1 to TRBJ1-1, with 10 bases identical to TRBD1. Trimming removed 5 bases from V and 2 bases from J; junction bases left unmatched: 2. The CDR3 has 13 amino acids. Per the germline V gene, CDR1 is DFQATT and CDR2 is SNEGSKA (reference sequence). The CDR3 loop is CSASTGGNTEAFF. CDR3 DNA sequence: TGCAGTGCTTCGACAGGGGGCAACACTGAAGCTTTCTTT.

This clonotype was recorded many times. The chain carries TRBV18 and TRBJ1-4; possibly TRBD1 for D (5 bases). Per the germline V gene, CDR1 is KGHSH and CDR2 is LQKENI. Trimming stripped 1 base from V and 0 bases from J, with 12 bases between. This CDR3 comprises 17 residues. DNA of the CDR3: TGTGCCAGCTCACCACGGACAACCTCTGCAACTAATGAAAAACTGTTTTTT. Its translation: CASSPRTTSATNEKLFF.

This clonotype came up a few times. CDR3 bases: TGTGCCAGCAGTGGGGACAGGGGGCGGACTGAAGCTTTCTTT. Protein: CASSGDRGRTEAFF. This chain links TRBV25-1 with TRBJ1-1; 12 nucleotides align to TRBD1. The V and J ends lost 4 bases and 5 bases, in that order; junction bases with no gene match: 2. The CDR3 loop spans 14 amino acids. The germline gives CDR1 MGHDK, CDR2 SYGVNS. Using reference TRBV25-1 and TRBJ1-1 for the parts outside the CDR3, the full variable domain is EADIYQTPRYLVIGTGKKITLECSQTMGHDKMYWYQQDPGMELHLIHYSYGVNSTEKGDLSSESTVSRIRTEHFPLTLESARPSHTSQYLCASSGDRGRTEAFFGQGTRLTVV.

This clonotype has ten or more counts. V gene TRBV25-1 combines with J gene TRBJ2-7, with no clear D. From germline, CDR1 is MGHDK and CDR2 SYGVNS. The V gene lost 3 bases and the J gene lost 5 bases, with 2 bases spanning the gap. This CDR3 region has 10 residues. CDR3 in amino acids: CASSDHEQYF. The CDR3 nucleotides read TGTGCCAGCAGTGACCACGAGCAGTACTTC.

This clonotype has only a few counts. This chain joins TRBV20-1 and TRBJ1-1; D is unclear. The V gene's germline CDR1 is DFQATT and CDR2 SNEGSKA (reference sequence). CDR3 length equals 11 residues. V was shortened by 1 base and J by 0 bases, with 0 bases between the two germline ends. CDR3 DNA sequence: TGCAGTGCTAGAGTGAACACTGAAGCTTTCTTT. As protein: CSARVNTEAFF.

This clonotype showed up many times. The CDR3 DNA reads as TGTGCCAGTAGTATTCAGCCGGAGACAGCAGGAAAACTGTTTTTT. Protein sequence: CASSIQPETAGKLFF. The chain has TRBV19 and TRBJ1-4; maybe TRBD1 (5 bases). V was pared by 3 bases and J by 10 bases, with 18 bases between. The germline CDR1 and CDR2 sequences are LNHDA and SQIVND (reference sequence). CDR3 size: 15 residues.

This clonotype was seen ten or more times. The J gene is TRBJ1-2, the V gene TRBV6-1; no reliable D call. This CDR3 is 14 amino acids long. Germline V gene lookup returns CDR1 MNHNS and CDR2 SASEGT. V dropped 6 bases and J dropped 0 bases, with 11 bases sitting between them. DNA for the CDR3: TGTGCCAGCAGGTCAGCCAGGACTAACTATGGCTACACCTTC. Its translation is CASRSARTNYGYTF.

This clonotype was picked up many times. The rearrangement joins TRBV29-1 to TRBJ2-2, with D hard to call. CDR3 length equals 11 residues. Per the germline V gene, CDR1 is SQVTM and CDR2 is ANQGSEA. V shed 4 bases and J shed 4 bases, with 4 bases lying between them. The CDR3 DNA is TGCAGCGTTGTGAGCACCGGGGAGCTGTTTTTT. Amino acid sequence: CSVVSTGELFF.

The table lists this clonotype with many counts. The chain uses TRBV7-9 and TRBJ1-1; no clear D. Between the trimmed V and J ends, which lost 5 bases and 0 bases, there was a span of 10 bases. The CDR3 runs 14 residues. CDR1 and CDR2 from the germline V gene are SEHNR and FQNEAQ (reference sequence). The CDR3 nucleotides are TGTGCCAGCAGCCCAAACCTCATGAACACTGAAGCTTTCTTT. Translated, it gives CASSPNLMNTEAFF.